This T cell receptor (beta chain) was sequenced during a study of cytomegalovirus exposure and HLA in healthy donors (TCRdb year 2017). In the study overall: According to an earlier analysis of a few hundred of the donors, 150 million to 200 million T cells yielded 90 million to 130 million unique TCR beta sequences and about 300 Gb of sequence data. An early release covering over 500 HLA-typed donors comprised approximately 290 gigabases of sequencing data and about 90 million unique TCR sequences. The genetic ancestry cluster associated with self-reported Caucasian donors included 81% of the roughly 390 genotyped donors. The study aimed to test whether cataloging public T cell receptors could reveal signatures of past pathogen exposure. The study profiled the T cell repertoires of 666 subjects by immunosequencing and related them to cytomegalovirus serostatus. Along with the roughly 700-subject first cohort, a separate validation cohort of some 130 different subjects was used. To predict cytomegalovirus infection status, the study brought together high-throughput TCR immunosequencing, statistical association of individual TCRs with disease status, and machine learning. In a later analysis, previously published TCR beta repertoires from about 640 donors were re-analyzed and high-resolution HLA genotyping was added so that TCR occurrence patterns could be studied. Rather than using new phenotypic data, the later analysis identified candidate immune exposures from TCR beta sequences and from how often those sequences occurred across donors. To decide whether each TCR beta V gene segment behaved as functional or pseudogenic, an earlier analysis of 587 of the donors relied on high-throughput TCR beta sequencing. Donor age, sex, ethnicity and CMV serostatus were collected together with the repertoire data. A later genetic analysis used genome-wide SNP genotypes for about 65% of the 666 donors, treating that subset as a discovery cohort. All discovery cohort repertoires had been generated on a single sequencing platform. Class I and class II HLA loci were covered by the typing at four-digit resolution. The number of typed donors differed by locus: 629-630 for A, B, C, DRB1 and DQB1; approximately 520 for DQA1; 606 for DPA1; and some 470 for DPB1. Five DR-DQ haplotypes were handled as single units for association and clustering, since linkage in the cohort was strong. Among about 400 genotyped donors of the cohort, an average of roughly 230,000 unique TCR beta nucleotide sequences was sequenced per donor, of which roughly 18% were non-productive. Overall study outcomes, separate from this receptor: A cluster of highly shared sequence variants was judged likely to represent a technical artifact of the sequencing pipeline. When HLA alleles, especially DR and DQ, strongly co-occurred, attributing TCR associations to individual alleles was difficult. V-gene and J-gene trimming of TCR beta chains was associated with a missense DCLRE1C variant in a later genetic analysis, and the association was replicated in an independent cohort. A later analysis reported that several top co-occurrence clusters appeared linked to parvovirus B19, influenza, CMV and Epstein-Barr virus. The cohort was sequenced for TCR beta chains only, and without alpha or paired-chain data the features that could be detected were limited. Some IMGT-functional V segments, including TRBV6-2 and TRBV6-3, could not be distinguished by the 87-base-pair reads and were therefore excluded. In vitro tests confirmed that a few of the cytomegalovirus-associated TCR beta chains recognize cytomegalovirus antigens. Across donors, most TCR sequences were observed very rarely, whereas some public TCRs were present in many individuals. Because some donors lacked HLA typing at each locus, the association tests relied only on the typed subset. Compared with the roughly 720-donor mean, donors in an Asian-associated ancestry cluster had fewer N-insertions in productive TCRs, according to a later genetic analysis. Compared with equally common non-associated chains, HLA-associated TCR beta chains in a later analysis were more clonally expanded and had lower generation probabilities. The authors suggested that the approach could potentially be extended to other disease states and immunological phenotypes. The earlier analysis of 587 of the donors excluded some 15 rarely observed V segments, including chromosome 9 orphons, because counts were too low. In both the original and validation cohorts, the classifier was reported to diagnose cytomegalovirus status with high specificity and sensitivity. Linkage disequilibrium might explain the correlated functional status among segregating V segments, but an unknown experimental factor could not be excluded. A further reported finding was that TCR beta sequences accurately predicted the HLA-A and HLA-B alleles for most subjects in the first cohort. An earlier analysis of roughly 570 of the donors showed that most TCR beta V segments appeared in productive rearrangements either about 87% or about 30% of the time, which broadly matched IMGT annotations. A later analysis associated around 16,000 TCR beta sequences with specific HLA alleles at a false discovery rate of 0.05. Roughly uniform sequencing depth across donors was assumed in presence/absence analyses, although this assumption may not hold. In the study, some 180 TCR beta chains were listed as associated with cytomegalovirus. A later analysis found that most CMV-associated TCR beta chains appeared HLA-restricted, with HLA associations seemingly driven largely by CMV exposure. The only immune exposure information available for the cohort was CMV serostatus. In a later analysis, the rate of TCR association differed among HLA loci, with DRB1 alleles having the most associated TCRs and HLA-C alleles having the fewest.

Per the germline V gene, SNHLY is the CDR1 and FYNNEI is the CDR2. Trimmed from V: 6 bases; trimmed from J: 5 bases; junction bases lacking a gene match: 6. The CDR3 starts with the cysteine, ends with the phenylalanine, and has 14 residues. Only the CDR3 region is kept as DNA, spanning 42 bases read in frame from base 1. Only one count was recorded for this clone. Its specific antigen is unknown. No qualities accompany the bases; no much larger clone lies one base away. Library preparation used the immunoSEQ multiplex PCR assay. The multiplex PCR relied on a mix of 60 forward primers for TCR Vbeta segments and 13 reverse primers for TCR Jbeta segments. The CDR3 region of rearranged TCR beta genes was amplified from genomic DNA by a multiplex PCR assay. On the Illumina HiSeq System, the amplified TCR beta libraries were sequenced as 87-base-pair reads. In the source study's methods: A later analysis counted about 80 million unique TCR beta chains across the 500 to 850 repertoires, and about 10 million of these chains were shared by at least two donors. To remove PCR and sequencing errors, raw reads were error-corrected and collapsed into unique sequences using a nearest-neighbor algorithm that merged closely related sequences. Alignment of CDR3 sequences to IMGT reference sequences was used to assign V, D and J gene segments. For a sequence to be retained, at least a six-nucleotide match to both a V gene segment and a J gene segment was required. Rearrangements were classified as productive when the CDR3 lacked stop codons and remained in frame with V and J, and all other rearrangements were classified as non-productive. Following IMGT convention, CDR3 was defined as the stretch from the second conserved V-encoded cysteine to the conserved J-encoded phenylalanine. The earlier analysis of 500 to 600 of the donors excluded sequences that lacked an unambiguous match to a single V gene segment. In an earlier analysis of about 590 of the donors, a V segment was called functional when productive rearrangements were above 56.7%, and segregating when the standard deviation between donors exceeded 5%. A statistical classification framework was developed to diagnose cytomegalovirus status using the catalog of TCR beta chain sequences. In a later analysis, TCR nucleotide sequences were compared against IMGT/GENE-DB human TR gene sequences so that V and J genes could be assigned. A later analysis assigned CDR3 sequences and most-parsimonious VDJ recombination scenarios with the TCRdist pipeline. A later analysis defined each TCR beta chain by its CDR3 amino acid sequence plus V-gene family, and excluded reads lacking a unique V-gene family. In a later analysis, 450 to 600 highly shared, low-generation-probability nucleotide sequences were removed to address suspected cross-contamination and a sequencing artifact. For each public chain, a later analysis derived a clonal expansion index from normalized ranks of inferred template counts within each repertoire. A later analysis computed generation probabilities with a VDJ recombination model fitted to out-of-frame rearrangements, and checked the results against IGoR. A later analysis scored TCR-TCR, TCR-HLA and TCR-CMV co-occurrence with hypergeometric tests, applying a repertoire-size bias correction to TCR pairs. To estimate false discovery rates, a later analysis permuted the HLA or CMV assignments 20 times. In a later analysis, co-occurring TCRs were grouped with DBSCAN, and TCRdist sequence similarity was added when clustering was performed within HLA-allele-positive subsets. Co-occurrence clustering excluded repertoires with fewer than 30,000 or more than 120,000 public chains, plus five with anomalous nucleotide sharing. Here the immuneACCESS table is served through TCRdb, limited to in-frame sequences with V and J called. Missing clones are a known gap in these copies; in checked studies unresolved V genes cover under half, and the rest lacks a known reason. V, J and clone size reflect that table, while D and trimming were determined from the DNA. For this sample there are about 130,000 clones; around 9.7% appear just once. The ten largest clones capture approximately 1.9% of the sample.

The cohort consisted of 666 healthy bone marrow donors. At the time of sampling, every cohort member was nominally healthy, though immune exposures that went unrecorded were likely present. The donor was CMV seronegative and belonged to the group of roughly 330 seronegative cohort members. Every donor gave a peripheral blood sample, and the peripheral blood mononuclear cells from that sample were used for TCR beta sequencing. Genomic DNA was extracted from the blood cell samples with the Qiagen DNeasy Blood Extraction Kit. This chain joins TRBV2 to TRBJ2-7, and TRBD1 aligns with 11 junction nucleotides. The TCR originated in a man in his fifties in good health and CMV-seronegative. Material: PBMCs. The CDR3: CASSPDRGRDEQYF. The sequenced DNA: TGTGCCAGCAGCCCGGACAGGGGGCGCGACGAGCAGTACTTC.